Given below is one T cell receptor beta chain in context. TCRdb reprocessed the 5' RACE reads and stores each CDR3 protein as one record, lacking DNA. Across some 450,000 distinct CDR3 sequences, the top ten clones capture 6% to 9.5% of the sample. Germline V gene sequence: CDR1 SGHAT, CDR2 FQNNGV. There are 14 residues in the CDR3. The data stem from a study of T cells expressing NK-cell markers. The overall study: Of eight sequenced donors, seven were HCMV-seropositive and one HCMV-seronegative.

This clonotype originated in a woman between 18 and 75 years old in good health. The chain employs TRBV11-2 and TRBJ1-2; TCRdb calls TRBD1, which cannot be checked without DNA. The sample comprised blood T cells: a sorted CD56 or NKG2C T cell subset, CD4+ or CD8+ T cells, or bulk PBMC T cells (not recorded which). CDR3 amino acids: CASSKRDTWDGYTF.